Shown below are 25 T cell receptor beta chains from a single sample sequenced in a study of T-cell reconstitution after alpha-beta-depleted transplantation in children. The authors prepared the TCRbeta library with unique molecular identifiers. One entry per CDR3 protein results from TCRdb running MiXCR on the PCR reads. Of some 490,000 distinct CDR3 sequences in the sample, approximately 12% are singletons; the top ten hold around 5.6%. This specimen was PBMCs from the stem cell graft donor, taken from the stem cell graft. The source is a human donor who donated a stem cell graft to a child with combined immunodeficiency.

The table lists this clonotype with many counts. The rearrangement uses TRBV5-6 and TRBJ2-1; maybe TRBD2 (5 bases). This CDR3 comprises 15 residues. Per germline, CDR1 SGHDT and CDR2 YYEEEE. Trimming pared 0 bases from V and 0 bases from J, leaving 7 bases between. The CDR3: CASSLGLSSYNEQFF. CDR3 DNA: TGTGCCAGCAGCTTGGGACTAAGCTCCTACAATGAGCAGTTCTTC.

This clonotype was seen a few times. The rearrangement links TRBV12-3 or TRBV12-4 to TRBJ2-5; 10 nucleotides agree with TRBD2. There are 18 residues in the CDR3. The V gene end was trimmed by 2 bases and the J gene end by 5 bases; junction bases not matched to a gene: 14. The CDR3 protein is CASSLTPRLAGSWETQYF. The CDR3 coding sequence is TGTGCCAGCAGTTTAACACCCCGACTAGCGGGTAGCTGGGAGACCCAGTACTTC.

The table lists this clonotype with many counts. This sequence joins TRBV29-1 and TRBJ2-2; 8 nucleotides agree with TRBD1. Unmatched junction bases numbered 4, after V lost 6 bases and J lost 7 bases. Germline CDR1 SQVTM, CDR2 ANQGSEA. This CDR3 is 12 amino acids long. The CDR3 spells CSVQGEFGELFF. The CDR3 DNA is TGCAGCGTACAGGGGGAGTTCGGGGAGCTGTTTTTT.

This clonotype was observed many times. The rearrangement uses TRBV11-2 and TRBJ2-1; no clear D. CDR3 length equals 16 residues. Germline CDR1 and CDR2: SGHAT and FQNNGV. Trimming removed 0 bases from V and 6 bases from J, with 15 bases in between. The CDR3 DNA reads TGTGCCAGCAGCTTAGATTTAAGCCCGCCCATCAATGAGCAGTTCTTC. This sequence encodes CASSLDLSPPINEQFF.

The V and J genes are TRBV20-1 and TRBJ2-3; D is possibly TRBD2 (5 bases). There are 12 residues in the CDR3. Germline assignment: CDR1 DFQATT and CDR2 SNEGSKA (reference sequence). The CDR3 DNA sequence: TGCAGCCCTAGCAGGAGCACAGATACGCAGTATTTT. Encoded protein: CSPSRSTDTQYF.

This clonotype occurred many times. The chain has TRBV12-3 or TRBV12-4 and TRBJ2-2; a possible D gene is TRBD1 (6 bases). The CDR3 has 15 residues. Trimming stripped 3 bases from V and 4 bases from J, with 12 bases between. The DNA of the CDR3 is TGTGCCAGCAGTTTCAGACCAGGGGCCACCGGGGAGCTGTTTTTT. Translated, it gives CASSFRPGATGELFF.

J is TRBJ2-1 and V is TRBV11-2, with D tentatively TRBD1 or TRBD2 (7 bases each). V was clipped by 5 bases and J by 10 bases, with 18 bases between them. Looked up from germline, CDR1 is SGHAT and CDR2 is FQNNGV. This CDR3 has 14 residues. The CDR3 reads CASSILRQGGEQFF. CDR3 coding DNA: TGTGCCAGCAGCATACTAAGACAGGGAGGGGAGCAGTTCTTC.

The chain combines TRBV2 with TRBJ2-7, with D possibly matching TRBD2 (5 bases). Trimming removed 6 bases from V and 6 bases from J, with 15 bases in between. The CDR3 length is 13 residues. Germline V gene data show CDR1 as SNHLY and CDR2 as FYNNEI. The CDR3 loop is CASRLDFTLEQYF. DNA of the CDR3: TGTGCCAGCAGGTTGGACTTCACTCTCGAGCAGTACTTC.

This clonotype was seen repeatedly, ten times or more. V is TRBV4-3 and J is TRBJ2-6, with D possibly matching TRBD2 (6 bases). Germline CDR1 and CDR2: LGHNA and YSLEER. V was cut by 4 bases and J by 0 bases, with 13 bases left in between. The CDR3 covers 17 residues. The CDR3 region is CASSPSGEVSGANVLTF. The DNA of the CDR3 is TGCGCCAGCAGCCCTTCTGGGGAGGTCTCTGGGGCCAACGTCCTGACTTTC.

This clonotype was picked up a small number of times. This chain uses TRBV9 with TRBJ2-3, with D possibly being TRBD1 or TRBD2 (5 bases each). The V gene lost 0 bases and the J gene lost 0 bases, with 11 bases spanning the gap. The CDR3 has 16 amino acids. The germline CDR1 and CDR2 sequences are SGDLS and YYNGEE. The CDR3 sequence is CASSVAKRGSTDTQYF. The CDR3 DNA is TGTGCCAGCAGCGTAGCTAAGAGGGGTAGCACAGATACGCAGTATTTT.

Only a few counts were recorded for this clonotype. The CDR3 reads CASSSNRVGSYEQYF. CDR3 DNA: TGTGCCAGCAGCTCGAACAGGGTTGGGTCCTACGAGCAGTACTTC. The chain is built from TRBV7-6 and TRBJ2-7; maybe TRBD1 (6 bases). Trimming took 4 bases from V and 1 from J, leaving 14 bases between them. Germline CDR1 and CDR2: SGHVS and FNYEAQ. The CDR3 is 15 residues long.

This clonotype was recorded many times. The chain joins TRBV6-1 to TRBJ2-6; no clear D. Trimming removed 8 bases from V and 2 bases from J, with 13 bases in between. The CDR3 is 15 residues long. Germline lookup yields CDR1 MNHNS and CDR2 SASEGT. CDR3 DNA: TGTGCCAGCGGCCCCTCCGCCGCTGGGGCCAACGTCCTGACTTTC. Translating it yields CASGPSAAGANVLTF.

Notes on this clonotype: Possible read error: a much larger clone is one base away. This likely comes from a read error, as the CDR3 has no conserved phenylalanine or tryptophan at its end. The rearrangement uses TRBV11-2 and TRBJ2-1; D remains unclear. The germline V gene has CDR1 SGHAT and CDR2 FQNNGV. V gave up 5 bases and J gave up 6 bases, with 8 bases separating them. The CDR3 is 12 residues long. In DNA, the CDR3 is TGTGCCAGCAGCCCGGTGGGCAATGAGCAGTTCTTA. Translated, it gives CASSPVGNEQFL.

This clonotype was observed a few times. The CDR3 loop is CAWIPIPEAFF. The DNA for the CDR3 is TGTGCCTGGATCCCGATTCCCGAAGCTTTCTTT. The gene calls are TRBV30 and TRBJ1-1; D is ambiguous. This CDR3 has 11 residues. The V and J ends lost 4 bases and 8 bases respectively, with 11 bases between them. CDR1 is GTSNPN, CDR2 SVGIG, per germline (reference sequence).

The genes are TRBV12-3 or TRBV12-4 and TRBJ2-1; TRBD2 matches 8 bases. The ends lost 5 bases at V and 4 bases at J; junction bases unmatched: 7. This CDR3 is 15 amino acids long. The chain's CDR3 is CASSRAGESYNEQFF. The CDR3 region has the DNA TGTGCCAGCAGTAGAGCGGGAGAAAGTTACAATGAGCAGTTCTTC.

This clonotype was counted a few times. The V and J genes are TRBV7-2 and TRBJ1-4; 7 bases are a match to TRBD1. Germline-derived CDR1 and CDR2 are SGHTA and FQGNSA. There are 15 residues in the CDR3. The junction had 5 bases not matched to a gene; V was cut back by 3 bases and J by 4 bases. CDR3 sequence (DNA): TGTGCCAGCAGCTTCCAGGGGGATATTAATGAAAAACTGTTTTTT. Its protein is CASSFQGDINEKLFF.

This clonotype was counted a few times. CDR3 residues: CATSGGGNHEQYF. CDR3 nucleotides: TGTGCCACCAGTGGTGGAGGGAACCACGAGCAGTACTTC. The chain employs TRBV24-1 and TRBJ2-7; possible D gene TRBD2, 6 bases. The germline gives CDR1 KGHDR, CDR2 SFDVKD. The CDR3 extends over 13 amino acids. Between the trimmed V and J ends, which lost 5 bases and 5 bases, there was a span of 12 bases.

The chain links TRBV9 to TRBJ2-1; a weak D match, TRBD2 (5 bases). The germline V gene encodes CDR1 SGDLS and CDR2 YYNGEE. Trimming removed 4 bases from V and 9 bases from J, with 14 bases in between. The CDR3 has 13 amino acids. The CDR3 DNA reads as TGTGCCAGCAGCTTGCCGACGGGAACTGAGCAGTTCTTC. Protein: CASSLPTGTEQFF. Using reference TRBV9 and TRBJ2-1 for the parts outside the CDR3, the full variable domain is DSGVTQTPKHLITATGQRVTLRCSPRSGDLSVYWYQQSLDQGLQFLIQYYNGEERAKGNILERFSAQQFPDLHSELNLSSLELGDSALYFCASSLPTGTEQFFGPGTRLTVL.

The rearrangement links TRBV5-1 to TRBJ2-1; 8 nucleotides line up with TRBD2. This CDR3 has 16 residues. Germline V CDR1 and CDR2: SGHRS, YFSETQ. V shed 0 bases and J 10 bases; nucleotides not matched to a gene: 12. Here the CDR3 DNA reads TGCGCCAGCAGCTTGGCAGTAACGGGGGGGCCAGGAGAGCAGTTCTTC. It yields the protein CASSLAVTGGPGEQFF.

The chain carries TRBV7-3 and TRBJ2-2; D is perhaps TRBD2 (6 bases). The V and J ends lost 2 bases and 6 bases respectively, with 10 bases between them. Germline CDR1 SGHTA, CDR2 FQGTGA. The CDR3 loop spans 14 amino acids. The CDR3: CASSLGGGSGELFF. The DNA of the CDR3 is TGTGCCAGCAGCTTAGGAGGAGGGTCCGGGGAGCTGTTTTTT.

This clonotype came up many times. The rearrangement links TRBV20-1 to TRBJ2-7; tentatively, D is TRBD2 (6 bases). V lost 5 bases and J 1 base, leaving 12 bases between the germline ends. Germline V lookup: CDR1 DFQATT, CDR2 SNEGSKA (reference sequence). This CDR3 is 13 amino acids long. The CDR3 reads CSASSEGSYEQYF. The CDR3 DNA follows: TGCAGTGCTTCCTCGGAGGGATCCTACGAGCAGTACTTC.

This clonotype was seen at least ten times. The CDR3 DNA sequence: TGTGCCAGCAGTTACCGGGAAAAACTGTTTTTT. This codes for CASSYREKLFF. The chain couples TRBV6-5 to TRBJ1-4; D gene ambiguous. V was pared by 2 bases and J by 8 bases, with 3 bases between. The CDR3 extends over 11 amino acids. From germline, CDR1 is MNHEY and CDR2 SVGAGI.

This clonotype was seen many times. The chain uses TRBV7-9 and TRBJ2-7; 12 bases are shared with TRBD1. J gave up 4 bases and V 4 bases, and 5 bases lay outside the gene matches. The CDR3 extends over 15 amino acids. Per germline, CDR1 SEHNR and CDR2 FQNEAQ (reference sequence). The chain's CDR3 is CASSYRDRGQYEQYF. CDR3 sequence (DNA): TGTGCCAGCAGCTATCGGGACAGGGGGCAATACGAGCAGTACTTC.

This clonotype was observed at least ten times. The V gene is TRBV29-1, the J gene TRBJ2-2; no firm D call. In germline, CDR1 is SQVTM, CDR2 ANQGSEA. With 7 bases removed from V and 3 bases from J, the gap between germline ends came to 12 bases. The CDR3 spans 13 residues. For the CDR3, the DNA is TGCAGCGCGCGGATACGGGACACCGGGGAGCTGTTTTTT. Its protein is CSARIRDTGELFF.

V is TRBV11-2 and J is TRBJ2-1; 14 nucleotides align to TRBD2. The CDR3 spans 15 residues. Germline-derived CDR1 and CDR2 are SGHAT and FQNNGV. V lost 6 bases, J lost 8 bases, and 6 bases stayed unmatched. DNA of the CDR3: TGTGCCAGCAGACGGACTAGCGGGAGGTTGGATGAGCAGTTCTTC. Translating it yields CASRRTSGRLDEQFF.